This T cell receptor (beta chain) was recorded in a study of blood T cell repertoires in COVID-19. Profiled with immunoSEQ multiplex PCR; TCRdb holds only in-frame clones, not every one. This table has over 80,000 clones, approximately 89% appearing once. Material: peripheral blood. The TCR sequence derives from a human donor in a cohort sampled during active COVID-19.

This chain's CDR3 is CASSPGGSYNEQFF. The DNA of the CDR3 is TGTGCCAGCAGCCCAGGGGGGTCCTACAATGAGCAGTTCTTC. V gene TRBV6-5 combines with J gene TRBJ2-1, with a possible D match to TRBD1 (7 bases). The CDR3 extends over 14 amino acids. V lost 6 bases, J lost 1 base, and 10 bases lay in between. CDR1 MNHEY and CDR2 SVGAGI come from the germline V gene.